These 10 T cell receptor beta chains came from one sample sequenced in a study of cytomegalovirus exposure and HLA in healthy donors. The PCR made use of 60 Vbeta and 13 Jbeta primers. Clones were sequenced by immunoSEQ multiplex PCR, and TCRdb holds only the in-frame ones, with some missing. The profile covers some 240,000 clones, with nearly 95% appearing a single time and 1.5% to 2% taken by the ten largest. Material: PBMCs. Receptor source: a girl aged 2-10 years in good health and CMV-seronegative.

The chain recombines TRBV9 with TRBJ1-6, with D perhaps TRBD1 (5 bases). V was pared by 3 bases and J by 9 bases, with 16 bases between. This CDR3 is built from 15 residues. The germline CDR1 and CDR2 sequences are SGDLS and YYNGEE. In DNA, the CDR3 is TGTGCCAGCAGCGCGGACGGGGGGTACGGTTCACCCCTCCACTTT. Protein sequence: CASSADGGYGSPLHF. Looking up the rest from reference TRBV9 and TRBJ1-6 gives the full variable domain: DSGVTQTPKHLITATGQRVTLRCSPRSGDLSVYWYQQSLDQGLQFLIQYYNGEERAKGNILERFSAQQFPDLHSELNLSSLELGDSALYFCASSADGGYGSPLHFGNGTRLTVT.

The rearrangement joins TRBV28 to TRBJ2-4; 9 bases fit TRBD1. There are 13 residues in the CDR3. CDR1 MDHEN and CDR2 SYDVKM come from the germline V gene. V shed 6 bases, J shed 7 bases, and the junction held 4 bases outside the gene matches. CDR3 in DNA: TGTGCCAGCAGAGGGACAGGGAGGAACATTCAGTACTTC. Encoded protein: CASRGTGRNIQYF.

The genes are TRBV6-5 and TRBJ1-4; D is possibly TRBD1 (5 bases). Germline lookup yields CDR1 MNHEY and CDR2 SVGAGI. CDR3 length equals 14 residues. V was pared by 5 bases and J by 8 bases, with 15 bases between. As DNA, the CDR3 is TGTGCCAGCAGTCCGGGGGGTTGGGGGGAAAAACTGTTTTTT. Encoded protein: CASSPGGWGEKLFF.

The rearrangement joins TRBV6-5 to TRBJ1-2; 9 bases fit TRBD1. J lost 8 bases, V lost 3 bases, and 10 bases had no gene match. CDR3 length: 15 amino acids. Germline lookup yields CDR1 MNHEY and CDR2 SVGAGI. CDR3 in amino acids: CASSYLGTGSLGYTF. The CDR3 DNA sequence: TGTGCCAGCAGTTATTTGGGGACAGGGTCTCTGGGCTACACCTTC.

The chain uses TRBV7-2 and TRBJ2-5; 14 bases fit TRBD2. The CDR3 runs to 18 residues. The V gene's germline CDR1 is SGHTA and CDR2 FQGNSA. Trimming took 4 bases from V and 1 from J; bases not matched to a gene: 8. The CDR3 here is CASSSPGLAGGPQETQYF. DNA of the CDR3: TGTGCCAGCAGCTCCCCCGGACTAGCGGGGGGCCCCCAAGAGACCCAGTACTTC.

This chain connects TRBV6-1 to TRBJ1-1, with D hard to call. Deletions cut 7 bases from V and 5 bases from J, with 14 bases between. Germline CDR1 MNHNS, CDR2 SASEGT. The CDR3 extends over 13 amino acids. The CDR3 reads CASTTMLSTEAFF. Here the CDR3 DNA reads TGTGCCAGCACCACAATGTTATCTACTGAAGCTTTCTTT.

Details on this clone: This specimen includes other DNA sequences encoding the same CDR3. The chain employs TRBV9 and TRBJ1-6; no definite D call. This CDR3 has 14 residues. The V and J ends lost 2 bases and 7 bases respectively, with 10 bases between them. The V gene's germline CDR1 is SGDLS and CDR2 YYNGEE. CDR3 residues: CASSVGEGNSPLHF. In nucleotides, the CDR3 is TGTGCCAGCAGCGTTGGGGAGGGCAATTCACCCCTCCACTTT.

The chain links TRBV19 to TRBJ2-7, with 8 nucleotides matching TRBD2. V dropped 8 bases and J dropped 4; count of bases not matched to a gene: 7. The CDR3 is made up of 13 amino acids. Germline V gene data show CDR1 as LNHDA and CDR2 as SQIVND (reference sequence). The CDR3 coding sequence is TGTGCCAGTGGTTGGGCTAGCGGGTACGAGCAGTACTTC. Residues: CASGWASGYEQYF.

The genes are TRBV2 and TRBJ2-5; 7 positions agree with TRBD2. The CDR3 extends over 16 amino acids. V trimming: 1 base; J trimming: 2 bases; junction bases outside the gene matches: 7. CDR1 is SNHLY and CDR2 is FYNNEI in the germline V gene. In DNA, the CDR3 is TGTGCCAGCAGTGAAGTGGTAGCGGGTCCACAAGAGACCCAGTACTTC. It specifies CASSEVVAGPQETQYF.

The chain employs TRBV5-1 and TRBJ1-1, with D unresolved. Between the trimmed V and J ends, which lost 3 bases and 2 bases, there was a span of 11 bases. The CDR3 has 14 residues. Germline lookup yields CDR1 SGHRS and CDR2 YFSETQ. CDR3 nucleotide sequence: TGCGCCAGCAGCTACCTCGAACTAAACACTGAAGCTTTCTTT. This translates into CASSYLELNTEAFF.